This T cell receptor beta chain was sequenced for a study of CD8 T cells in Susac syndrome. When the RNA was reverse transcribed, random hexamers were used with an input of roughly 0.45 to 1 ug. Multiplex immunoSEQ PCR targeted 54 Vbeta and 13 Jbeta TCR beta segments. TCRdb re-analysed the immunoSEQ multiplex PCR reads in MiXCR, keeping a single row per CDR3 protein. Of roughly 200,000 distinct CDR3 sequences listed, 85% to 95% are singletons. The sequencing input was CD4+ T cells from PBMCs. This TCR came from a human donor in good health.

CDR3 in DNA: TGTGCCAGCTCCCTCGACAGGCTGGGAGAGACCCAGTACTTC. It yields the protein CASSLDRLGETQYF. V and J are TRBV18 and TRBJ2-5, with TRBD1 as a possible D gene (6 bases). The germline V and J ends were trimmed by 6 bases and 4 bases, with 15 bases remaining between them. The germline CDR1 and CDR2 sequences are KGHSH and LQKENI. The CDR3 contains 14 residues.